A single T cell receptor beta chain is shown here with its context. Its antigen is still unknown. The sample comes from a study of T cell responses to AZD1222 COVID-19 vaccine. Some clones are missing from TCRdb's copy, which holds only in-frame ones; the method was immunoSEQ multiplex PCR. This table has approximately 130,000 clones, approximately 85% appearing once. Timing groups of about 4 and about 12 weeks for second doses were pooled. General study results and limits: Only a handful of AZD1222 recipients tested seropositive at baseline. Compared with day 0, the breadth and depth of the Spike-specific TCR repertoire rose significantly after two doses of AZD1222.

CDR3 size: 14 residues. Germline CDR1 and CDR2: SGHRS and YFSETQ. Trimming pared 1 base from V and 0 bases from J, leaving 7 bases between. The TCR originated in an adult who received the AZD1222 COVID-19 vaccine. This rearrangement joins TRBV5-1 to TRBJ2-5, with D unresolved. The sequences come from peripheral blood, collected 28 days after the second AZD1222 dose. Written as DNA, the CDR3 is TGCGCCAGCAGCTTGTTAAGGGACCAAGAGACCCAGTACTTC. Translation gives CASSLLRDQETQYF.